Listed below are T cell receptor beta chains from one sample, sequenced in a study of OX40 agonist ivuxolimab in advanced cancers. This table comes from immunoSEQ multiplex PCR, and its TCRdb copy is limited to in-frame clones, with some not included. The top ten clones hold 9.5% to 15% of a sample with tens of thousands of clones, about 91% of them seen once. The sequencing here drew on CD4+ or CD8+ T cells sorted from blood, taken in a trial of the OX40 agonist ivuxolimab. The source is an adult with an advanced solid tumor such as melanoma, head and neck, liver or kidney cancer. Each CDR3 is given with its conserved first and last residue. The order of the fields is clone size, V gene, J gene, D gene, CDR3 DNA, CDR3 protein. The D gene is left open where the match is weak. Where a row states a size, it is once, few, many or the class of an expanded clone; other rows omit it.

.	TRBV28	TRBJ2-2	.	TGTGCCAGCAGGGCTCTAGAACCGAGCCCGAACACCGGGGAGCTGTTTTTT	CASRALEPSPNTGELFF
.	TRBV27	TRBJ2-7	TRBD2	TGTGCCAGCAGGATTACGGGACTAGCGGGCGAGCAGTACTTC	CASRITGLAGEQYF
.	TRBV27	TRBJ1-3	.	TGTGCCAGCAGTGTACAGGGTGCTGGAAACACCATATATTTT	CASSVQGAGNTIYF
.	TRBV29-1	TRBJ1-4	TRBD1	TGCAGCGTCCCCGGGACAGGGGTTGAAAAACTGTTTTTT	CSVPGTGVEKLFF
.	TRBV11-2	TRBJ1-1	.	TGTGCCAGCAGCTTAGGAGGGTGGAGGACTTTCTTT	CASSLGGWRTFF
.	TRBV7-6	TRBJ2-7	.	TGTGCCAGCAGCTTACTAGGGGAGGCCTACGAGCAGTACTTC	CASSLLGEAYEQYF
.	TRBV9	TRBJ1-2	TRBD1	TGTGCCAGCAGCCCGACCCCAGGGGGCACCTATGGCTACACCTTC	CASSPTPGGTYGYTF
few	TRBV5-4	TRBJ1-2	.	TGTGCCAGCAGCTTGGGGGGGACCTATGGCTACACCTTC	CASSLGGTYGYTF
once	TRBV6-1	TRBJ1-2	TRBD1	TGTGCCAGCAGTGAAAGGGGACAGGGGGCTTTTGGCTACACCTTC	CASSERGQGAFGYTF
.	TRBV9	TRBJ2-5	.	TGTGCCAGCAGCGTCCCTCAAGAGACCCAGTACTTC	CASSVPQETQYF
.	TRBV7-6	TRBJ2-7	.	TGTGCCAGCAGCCGACACCAGCCGGATGAGCAGTACTTC	CASSRHQPDEQYF
few	TRBV27	TRBJ1-1	TRBD1	TGTGCCAGCAGGCCCACAGGGGGCGCGTGGGAAGCTTTCTTT	CASRPTGGAWEAFF
.	TRBV9	TRBJ2-7	.	TGTGCCAGCAGCCTGGGGTTCGAGCAGTACTTC	CASSLGFEQYF
.	TRBV27	TRBJ2-3	.	TGTGCCAGCACTTTATATGGGGGGCGGGATACGCAGTATTTT	CASTLYGGRDTQYF
.	TRBV7-9	TRBJ1-1	.	TGTGCCAGCAGCTTCCCGGCAGCAACTGAAGCTTTCTTT	CASSFPAATEAFF
.	TRBV27	TRBJ1-1	.	TGTGCCAGCAGCTGGGGCAGGAACACTGAAGCTTTCTTT	CASSWGRNTEAFF
.	TRBV7-9	TRBJ2-3	.	TGTGCCAGCAGCCGAGCAGGTTGGGGAAGGAAGACAGATACGCAGTATTTT	CASSRAGWGRKTDTQYF
.	TRBV5-6	TRBJ2-7	TRBD2	TGTGCCAGCACCCTTTGGGGGGGGGTCTACGAGCAGTACTTC	CASTLWGGVYEQYF
.	TRBV2	TRBJ2-5	TRBD2	TGTGCCAGCATGGGGCAGGGACTAGCGGGGGAGTACCAAGAGACCCAGTACTTC	CASMGQGLAGEYQETQYF
once	TRBV4-1	TRBJ2-7	TRBD2	TGCGCCAGCAGCCAAGAGACTAGCGGGAGGGAGAAACCGCAGTACTTC	CASSQETSGREKPQYF
.	TRBV27	TRBJ2-1	.	TGTGCCAGCAGTTTCCCCGGCCCGGCCAATGAGCAGTTCTTC	CASSFPGPANEQFF
.	TRBV2	TRBJ2-1	.	TGTGCCAGCAGGGGTGGGGTGAATGAGCAGTTCTTC	CASRGGVNEQFF
few	TRBV7-9	TRBJ2-2	TRBD2	TGTGCCAGCAGCTCGAGCGGGGCGAACACCGGGGAGCTGTTTTTT	CASSSSGANTGELFF
.	TRBV25-1	TRBJ1-3	.	TGTGCCAGCAGTGAGAGAAATATAAACACCATATATTTT	CASSERNINTIYF
.	TRBV11-2	TRBJ1-2	.	TGTGCCAGCAGCTTCGGGCTTCTAGATGGCTACACCTTC	CASSFGLLDGYTF
.	TRBV9	TRBJ2-7	.	TGTGCCAGCAGCGTAGAAGCGGATTTCTACGAGCAGTACTTC	CASSVEADFYEQYF